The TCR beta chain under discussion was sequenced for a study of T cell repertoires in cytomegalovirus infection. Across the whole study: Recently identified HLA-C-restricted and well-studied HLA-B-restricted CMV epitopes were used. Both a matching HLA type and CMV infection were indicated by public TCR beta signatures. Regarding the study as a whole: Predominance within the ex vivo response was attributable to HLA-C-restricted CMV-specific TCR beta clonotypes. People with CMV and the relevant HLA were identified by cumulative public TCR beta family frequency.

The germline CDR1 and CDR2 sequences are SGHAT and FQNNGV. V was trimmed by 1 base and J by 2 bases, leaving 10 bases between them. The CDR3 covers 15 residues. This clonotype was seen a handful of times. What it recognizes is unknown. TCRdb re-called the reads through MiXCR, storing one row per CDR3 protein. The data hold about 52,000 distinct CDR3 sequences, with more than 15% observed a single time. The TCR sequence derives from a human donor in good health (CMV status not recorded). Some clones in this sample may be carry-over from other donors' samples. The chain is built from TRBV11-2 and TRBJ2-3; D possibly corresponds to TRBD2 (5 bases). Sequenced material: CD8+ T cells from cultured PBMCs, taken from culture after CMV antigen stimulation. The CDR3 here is CASSLGETFTDTQYF. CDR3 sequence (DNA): TGTGCCAGCAGCTTAGGGGAGACTTTCACAGATACGCAGTATTTT.